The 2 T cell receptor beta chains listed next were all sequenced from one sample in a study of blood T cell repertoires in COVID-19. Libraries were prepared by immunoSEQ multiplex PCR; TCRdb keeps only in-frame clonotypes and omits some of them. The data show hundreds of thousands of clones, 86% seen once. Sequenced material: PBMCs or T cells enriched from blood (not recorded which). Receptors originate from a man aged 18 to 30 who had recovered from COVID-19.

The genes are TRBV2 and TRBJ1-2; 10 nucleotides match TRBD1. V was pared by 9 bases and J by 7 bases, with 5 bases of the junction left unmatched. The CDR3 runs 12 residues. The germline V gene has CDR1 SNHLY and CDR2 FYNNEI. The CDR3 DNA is TGTGCCAGACCCGGGGACAGGGGTGGCTACACCTTC. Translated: CARPGDRGGYTF. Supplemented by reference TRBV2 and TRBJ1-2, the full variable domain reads EPEVTQTPSHQVTQMGQEVILRCVPISNHLYFYWYRQILGQKVEFLVSFYNNEISEKSEIFDDQFSVERPDGSNFTLKIRSTKLEDSAMYFCARPGDRGGYTFGSGTRLTVV.

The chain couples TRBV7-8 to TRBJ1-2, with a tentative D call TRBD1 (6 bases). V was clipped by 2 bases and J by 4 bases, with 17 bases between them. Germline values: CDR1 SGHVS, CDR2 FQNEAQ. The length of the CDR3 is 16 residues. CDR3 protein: CASSLLGHQFSYGYTF. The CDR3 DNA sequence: TGTGCCAGCAGCTTACTGGGACACCAGTTCTCCTATGGCTACACCTTC. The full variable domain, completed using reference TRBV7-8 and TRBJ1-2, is GAGVSQSPRYKVAKRGQDVALRCDPISGHVSLFWYQQALGQGPEFLTYFQNEAQLDKSGLPSDRFFAERPEGSVSTLKIQRTQQEDSAVYLCASSLLGHQFSYGYTFGSGTRLTVV.